This T cell receptor beta chain originates from a study of identical twins (dated by TCRdb to about 2016). Broadly, across the study: To test whether fetal clonotypes persist, this study deep-sequenced TCR alpha and beta repertoires from monozygotic twins, from unrelated adults of various ages, and from cord blood. Replicate twin experiments were performed at different times using different library preparation protocols to rule out contamination. The paper as a whole reports these results and caveats: Out-of-frame TCR alpha sharing in monozygotic twins was systematically underestimated by recombination models, whereas sharing between unrelated individuals was in agreement with the recombination models. Fewer insertions were carried by abundant cord blood beta clonotypes; a weaker similar trend was observed in young adult naive repertoires, while no such trend was observed in memory repertoires. Invariant T cells such as MAIT and iNKT could partly confound zero-insertion analyses, although diverse VJ usage argued against such confounding for most clonotypes. Excess twin sharing in beta out-of-frame sequences was weaker because fewer shared sequences lowered the signal-to-noise ratio. Compared with coincidental sharing between unrelated individuals, an excess of low generation-probability sequences was observed among out-of-frame TCR alpha sequences shared between twins. Conclusions relied on cross-sectional statistical analysis, since the same donors could not be followed over many years.

Sequences DFQATT (CDR1) and SNEGSKA (CDR2) are obtained from the germline V gene (reference sequence). Taken from cysteine to phenylalanine, the CDR3 has 14 residues. Left in the record is the CDR3 DNA by itself, 42 bases read in frame from the first base. V loses 6 bases of germline sequence and J loses 8 bases, and the interval between the two ends is 22 bases. All donors were healthy Caucasians. Three pairs of female monozygotic twins, all aged about 18 to 29 years, made up the twin cohort. Peripheral blood mononuclear cells were the source from which RNA for the TCR libraries was isolated. This clonotype was observed a handful of times. The antigen it recognizes is unknown. No base-level quality is on record; no much larger clone is a single base apart. The library was made by 5' RACE. The sequencer was an Illumina HiSeq 2000. A universal primer binding site was added through template switching, and the final cDNA carried a unique molecular identifier so that TCR cDNA molecules could be counted accurately. Specific primers in the conserved constant-segment region were used to synthesize first-strand cDNA for the TCR alpha and beta chains. To control for contamination, each cDNA library was double barcoded with a SMART-Mk sample barcode plus Illumina barcodes. TruSeq adapter sequences and Illumina sample barcodes were added in two successive PCR steps. Sequencing of the TCR alpha and beta cDNA libraries was done on the Illumina HiSeq platform using custom primers. On the authors' methods: Unique molecular identifiers were extracted from raw reads with MiGEC, and CDR3 positions were determined with MiXCR. Recombination models were inferred per individual with the repgenHMM and IGoR tools using an EM algorithm. Shared clonotypes were analyzed with the tcR package in R, and sharing was normalized by the product of cloneset sizes. Out-of-frame nonproductive sequences were analyzed to study raw recombination free of thymic and clonal selection effects. TCRdb reprocessing: public reads trimmed at Q25 with fastp, clones called with MiXCR, in-frame beta chains kept. Each CDR3 protein gets just one entry, which takes the most common genes and DNA from the rows behind it. The V and J calls follow TCRdb's processing rather than the paper's. This sample is represented by approximately 600,000 distinct CDR3 sequences; 7.1% of them were singletons. The leading ten clones occupy approximately 1.5% of the sample.

These same records also appear under a second study, on yellow fever vaccine responses in identical twins. Reported in the second study: The T cell response to vaccination in identical twins was reported by the authors to appear partly convergent and partly personalized. Focusing on identical twins, the study followed the T cell clones that responded to the vaccine, and did so with precision.

This receptor was identified in a woman aged 18-30 years in good health. What was sequenced was PBMCs. The chain employs TRBV20-1 and TRBJ1-2, and the D gene may be TRBD1, 6 bases matching. This receptor has the CDR3 CSALSGAGKEGYTF. The bases are TGCAGTGCGCTTTCGGGGGCAGGGAAAGAAGGCTACACCTTC.